A single sample gave rise to the 14 T cell receptor beta chains below, sequenced in a study of T cell repertoires in cytomegalovirus infection. TCRdb reprocessed the reads via MiXCR and lists one record per CDR3 protein. Here the sample spans some 300,000 distinct CDR3 sequences, around 15% being singletons. What was sequenced was PBMCs. The receptors here all came from a human donor in good health (CMV status not recorded). Some clones in this sample may be carry-over from other donors' samples.

This clonotype occurred a few times. This rearrangement joins TRBV11-2 to TRBJ2-2; no firm D call. The CDR3 totals 13 residues. With 4 bases removed from V and 6 bases from J, the gap between germline ends came to 9 bases. Germline CDR1 and CDR2: SGHAT and FQNNGV. The CDR3 reads CASSSRPPGELFF. DNA of the CDR3: TGTGCCAGCAGCTCACGACCTCCCGGGGAGCTGTTTTTT.

Only a few counts were recorded for this clonotype. V usage is TRBV6-2 or TRBV6-3 and J usage is TRBJ2-7; the match to TRBD2 covers 8 bases. After removal of 6 bases from V and 6 bases from J, the junction contained 16 bases not matched to a gene. CDR1 and CDR2 from the germline V gene are MNHEY and SVGEGT. This CDR3 is 16 amino acids long. CDR3 sequence: CASSPLPGLGAFEQYF. For the CDR3, the DNA is TGTGCCAGCAGCCCCTTACCGGGACTAGGTGCGTTCGAGCAGTACTTC.

This clonotype showed up just a few times. The chain has TRBV6-1 and TRBJ2-3, with a weak D call TRBD1 (5 bases). The CDR3 sequence is 14 residues long. Germline lookup yields CDR1 MNHNS and CDR2 SASEGT. V lost 5 bases and J lost 2, with 11 bases in between. In DNA form, the CDR3 reads TGTGCCAGCAGTAGCCTGACAGTCACAGATACGCAGTATTTT. The encoded protein is CASSSLTVTDTQYF.

This clonotype was picked up a small number of times. The gene calls are TRBV7-3 and TRBJ2-1; a weak D match, TRBD1 (5 bases). From germline, CDR1 is SGHTA and CDR2 FQGTGA. This CDR3 has 15 residues. The V gene lost 3 bases and the J gene lost 4 bases, with 13 bases spanning the gap. CDR3 sequence reads: CASSLGSRAYNEQFF. CDR3 bases: TGTGCCAGCAGCTTGGGGTCCAGGGCTTACAATGAGCAGTTCTTC.

This clonotype has just a few counts. This chain links TRBV19 with TRBJ2-5; unclear D gene. The CDR3 sequence is 14 residues long. CDR1 is LNHDA, CDR2 SQIVND, per germline (reference sequence). V shed 7 bases and J shed 7 bases, with 19 bases lying between them. The CDR3 sequence: CASTLAGGSRTQYF. The CDR3 DNA reads TGTGCCAGTACCCTGGCAGGCGGATCCAGGACCCAGTACTTC. The variable domain in full, completed from reference TRBV19 and TRBJ2-5, reads DGGITQSPKYLFRKEGQNVTLSCEQNLNHDAMYWYRQDPGQGLRLIYYSQIVNDFQKGDIAEGYSVSREKKESFPLTVTSAQKNPTAFYLCASTLAGGSRTQYFGPGTRLLVL.

This clonotype was observed at least ten times. CDR3 DNA: TGCAGTGCTAGCCAGGGGGGAGGAAGAGAAGATACGCAGTATTTT. Its protein is CSASQGGGREDTQYF. The rearrangement uses TRBV20-1 and TRBJ2-3; tentative D call: TRBD1 (7 bases). V lost 3 bases and J lost 5, with 18 bases in between. Germline V CDR1 and CDR2: DFQATT, SNEGSKA (reference sequence). The CDR3 covers 15 residues.

This clonotype was detected only a few times. This chain joins TRBV11-1 and TRBJ2-1, with 7 bases fitting TRBD2. This CDR3 is 15 amino acids long. V shed 1 base and J 2 bases; nucleotides not matched to a gene: 2. Germline V gene lookup returns CDR1 SGHAT and CDR2 FQDESV (reference sequence). CDR3 sequence (DNA): TGTGCCAGCAGCTTAGACGGGACTACCTACAATGAGCAGTTCTTC. Translation: CASSLDGTTYNEQFF.

The V and J genes are TRBV27 and TRBJ2-2; D gene unclear. This CDR3 is built from 15 residues. Germline loops: CDR1 MNHEY, CDR2 SMNVEV (reference sequence). The V end lost 1 base, the J end lost 5 bases, and 11 bases lay between the germline ends. The CDR3 nucleotides are TGTGCCAGCAGTTTATTTTCCGTTAGTACCGGGGAGCTGTTTTTT. Encoded protein: CASSLFSVSTGELFF.

A few counts support this clonotype. The V gene is TRBV10-3, the J gene TRBJ2-1; 8 bases match TRBD1. This CDR3 is built from 19 residues. Trimming at V came to 0 bases and at J to 4 bases, leaving 14 bases not matched to a gene. Germline CDR1 reads ENHRY; CDR2 reads SYGVKD. CDR3: CAISESPFNRTGLYNEQFF. The CDR3 nucleotides read TGTGCCATCAGTGAGTCGCCCTTCAATAGGACAGGGCTATACAATGAGCAGTTCTTC.

This clonotype was seen a handful of times. This chain uses TRBV6-2 or TRBV6-3 with TRBJ1-5, with 10 bases that match TRBD1. The V and J ends lost 6 bases and 7 bases, in that order; junction bases with no gene match: 12. The germline CDR1 and CDR2 sequences are MNHEY and SVGEGT. The CDR3 runs 16 residues. CDR3 protein: CASRPNGQGDAQPQHF. The CDR3 region has the DNA TGTGCCAGCAGACCCAACGGACAGGGGGACGCCCAGCCCCAGCATTTT.

This clonotype came up many times. V is TRBV11-2 and J is TRBJ1-6; D gene ambiguous. The CDR3 sequence is 17 residues long. Trimming took 2 bases from V and 7 from J, leaving 18 bases between them. The germline gives CDR1 SGHAT, CDR2 FQNNGV. The CDR3 sequence: CASSLLSGGGGNSPLHF. The CDR3 nucleotides are TGTGCCAGCAGCTTATTGTCCGGCGGTGGCGGGAATTCACCCCTCCACTTT.

This clonotype was counted at least ten times. J is TRBJ2-3 and V is TRBV7-2; no firm D call. CDR3 length: 17 amino acids. Between the trimmed V and J ends, which lost 1 base and 2 bases, there was a span of 16 bases. Per germline, CDR1 SGHTA and CDR2 FQGNSA. CDR3 loop: CASSLDWTSPHTDTQYF. DNA for the CDR3: TGTGCCAGCAGCTTAGATTGGACCTCTCCCCACACAGATACGCAGTATTTT. Filled out from reference TRBV7-2 and TRBJ2-3, the complete variable domain reads GAGVSQSPSNKVTEKGKDVELRCDPISGHTALYWYRQSLGQGLEFLIYFQGNSAPDKSGLPSDRFSAERTGGSVSTLTIQRTQQEDSAVYLCASSLDWTSPHTDTQYFGPGTRLTVL.

This clonotype was detected ten times or more. The gene calls are TRBV6-5 and TRBJ1-6, with D possibly TRBD1 on 5 matching bases. The CDR3 sequence is 13 residues long. V gave up 6 bases and J gave up 10 bases, with 13 bases separating them. The germline CDR1 and CDR2 sequences are MNHEY and SVGAGI. The CDR3 region has the DNA TGTGCCAGCAGCTCCAGGGTACGATCACCCCTCCACTTT. It codes for CASSSRVRSPLHF.

This clonotype was detected a few times. The chain uses TRBV6-6 and TRBJ2-3, with 11 bases that match TRBD2. In germline, CDR1 is MNHNY, CDR2 SVGAGI (reference sequence). This CDR3 comprises 17 residues. The trim removed 0 bases at V and 4 bases at J, leaving 6 bases unmatched. CDR3 residues: CASSYSAVAGGADTQYF. The DNA of the CDR3 is TGTGCCAGCAGTTACTCAGCGGTAGCGGGGGGGGCAGATACGCAGTATTTT.